Given below is one T cell receptor beta chain in context. Its antigen remains unknown. This sample was included in a study of cytotoxic CD8 clonotypes in ibrutinib-treated CLL. In the study overall: The authors obtained response samples at a median of around eleven months of treatment, range 6 to 36. An average of 255,043 productive templates and around 100,000 productive rearrangements was obtained per sample. Notes on the study in general: At baseline, clonality was higher than in age-matched healthy donors and correlated with CD8+ counts. Contraction or stability on treatment characterized the public clonotypes, which were uncommon.

The repertoire was sequenced with immunoSEQ multiplex PCR; TCRdb's copy has only in-frame clones and lacks some. The sample shows over 200,000 clones, roughly 77% of them seen only once. CDR1 and CDR2 from the germline V gene are SGHTA and FQGNSA. V lost 3 bases, J lost 4 bases, and 7 bases lay in between. CDR3 length: 14 residues. The specimen comprised PBMCs, sampled after 12 months of ibrutinib treatment. The origin of this receptor is a human donor with chronic lymphocytic leukemia. The rearrangement uses TRBV7-2 and TRBJ2-6; D not certain. CDR3 sequence reads: CASSLPRGANVLTF. CDR3 DNA sequence: TGTGCCAGCAGCTTGCCTCGAGGGGCCAACGTCCTGACTTTC.